One and the same sample provided the 17 T cell receptor beta chains below, sequenced in a study of T cells in Graves' hyperthyroidism and ophthalmopathy. The source material, RNA transcripts, was used to amplify TCR beta CDR3 regions. First-round RT-PCR of the TCR CDR3 relied on the HTBI primer set. TCRdb redid the calling of the multiplex PCR reads with MiXCR, one entry per CDR3 protein. The table lists hundreds of thousands of distinct CDR3 sequences, more than 12% of them singletons, with approximately 32% in the top ten. The sample was blood. The receptors were gathered from a woman under 40 with Graves' hyperthyroidism.

V is TRBV19 and J is TRBJ2-1; TRBD2 matches 13 bases. This CDR3 comprises 17 residues. Germline V lookup: CDR1 LNHDA, CDR2 SQIVND (reference sequence). J was trimmed by 4 bases and V by 3 bases; bases with no gene match: 6. The CDR3 sequence is CASSITSGRAFYNEQFF. CDR3 bases: TGTGCCAGTAGTATTACTAGCGGGAGGGCCTTTTACAATGAGCAGTTCTTC. Combining the CDR3 with reference TRBV19 and TRBJ2-1 gives the whole variable domain DGGITQSPKYLFRKEGQNVTLSCEQNLNHDAMYWYRQDPGQGLRLIYYSQIVNDFQKGDIAEGYSVSREKKESFPLTVTSAQKNPTAFYLCASSITSGRAFYNEQFFGPGTRLTVL.

This clonotype was counted many times. This chain uses TRBV18 with TRBJ2-7; TRBD1 aligns across 11 bases. CDR1 and CDR2 from the germline V gene are KGHSH and LQKENI. CDR3 length: 14 amino acids. Unmatched junction bases numbered 3, after V lost 2 bases and J lost 6 bases. As DNA, the CDR3 is TGTGCCAGCTCACCAGGACAGGGGGCCGGCGAGCAGTACTTC. Encoded protein: CASSPGQGAGEQYF.

Ten or more counts support this clonotype. V usage is TRBV28 and J usage is TRBJ1-1; D not certain. V gave up 7 bases and J gave up 3 bases, with 12 bases separating them. This CDR3 contains 13 residues. Germline CDR1 reads MDHEN; CDR2 reads SYDVKM. CDR3: CASTASVYTEAFF. The DNA of the CDR3 is TGTGCCAGCACGGCTTCGGTGTACACTGAAGCTTTCTTT.

This clonotype was seen many times. The rearrangement uses TRBV30 and TRBJ2-7, with D uncertain. Between the trimmed V and J ends, which lost 2 bases and 1 base, there was a span of 6 bases. Germline V gene sequence: CDR1 GTSNPN, CDR2 SVGIG (reference sequence). The CDR3 totals 12 residues. DNA of the CDR3: TGTGCCTGGAGTATCCTTTCCTACGAGCAGTACTTC. Protein: CAWSILSYEQYF.

The chain uses TRBV5-1 and TRBJ1-3; D remains unclear. CDR3 length: 17 residues. The germline V and J ends were trimmed by 0 bases and 6 bases, with 19 bases remaining between them. The germline gives CDR1 SGHRS, CDR2 YFSETQ. The CDR3: CASSLGPGRAPENTIYF. The CDR3 coding sequence is TGCGCCAGCAGCTTGGGTCCAGGTCGGGCTCCTGAAAACACCATATATTTT.

The CDR3 nucleotides are TGCAGCGTTCTTCGGGGAAACACCATATATTTT. Amino acids: CSVLRGNTIYF. The rearrangement links TRBV29-1 to TRBJ1-3; D is undetermined. This CDR3 is 11 amino acids long. V was shortened by 5 bases and J by 4 bases, with 6 bases between the two germline ends. Per the germline V gene, CDR1 is SQVTM and CDR2 is ANQGSEA.

This clonotype was counted ten times or more. The chain is built from TRBV5-5 and TRBJ1-1; 7 bases map to TRBD1. Germline V gene data show CDR1 as SGHKS and CDR2 as YYEKEE (reference sequence). After removal of 4 bases from V and 6 bases from J, the junction contained 15 bases not matched to a gene. CDR3 size: 16 residues. DNA of the CDR3: TGTGCCAGCAGCGAAACCGGACAGGCCGTCCTCTCTGAAGCTTTCTTT. It yields the protein CASSETGQAVLSEAFF. The full variable domain, rest sourced from reference TRBV5-5 and TRBJ1-1, is DAGVTQSPTHLIKTRGQQVTLRCSPISGHKSVSWYQQVLGQGPQFIFQYYEKEERGRGNFPDRFSARQFPNYSSELNVNALLLGDSALYLCASSETGQAVLSEAFFGQGTRLTVV.

This clonotype has ten or more counts. The gene calls are TRBV6-2 or TRBV6-3 and TRBJ2-2; D is uncertain. This CDR3 has 13 residues. Germline CDR1 MNHEY, CDR2 SVGEGT. V was cut by 2 bases and J by 5 bases, with 6 bases left in between. Here the CDR3 reads CASSYVLTGELFF. Written as DNA, the CDR3 is TGTGCCAGCAGTTACGTCCTGACCGGGGAGCTGTTTTTT.

This clonotype showed up many times. This sequence joins TRBV20-1 and TRBJ2-1; 11 nucleotides match TRBD2. V was clipped by 6 bases and J by 4 bases; unmatched bases: 23. The germline CDR1 and CDR2 sequences are DFQATT and SNEGSKA (reference sequence). CDR3 length: 20 amino acids. DNA for the CDR3: TGCAGTGCCAAAACTGGGGTAGCGGGAGGGCTCGCGGTGGCTTACAATGAGCAGTTCTTC. As protein: CSAKTGVAGGLAVAYNEQFF.

V is TRBV19 and J is TRBJ2-7; D is undetermined. Germline V gene sequence: CDR1 LNHDA, CDR2 SQIVND (reference sequence). V was clipped by 3 bases and J by 3 bases, with 15 bases between them. CDR3 length: 15 residues. CDR3 bases: TGTGCCAGTAGTATCCGAGCCTCAGTCCTCTACGAGCAGTACTTC. The encoded protein is CASSIRASVLYEQYF.

With respect to this clonotype: A clone one base away is much larger, so this may be a read error. The CDR3 nucleotides read TGTGCCAGCAGTGATGAACAGCCCCAGCATTTT. Translating it yields CASSDEQPQHF. The chain recombines TRBV2 with TRBJ1-5; no definite D call. V lost 3 bases and J 7 bases, leaving 4 bases between the germline ends. The germline V gene has CDR1 SNHLY and CDR2 FYNNEI. The CDR3 covers 11 residues.

On this clonotype itself: A read error is likely, as this CDR3 ends without the conserved phenylalanine or tryptophan. The chain links TRBV10-1 to TRBJ2-7; possibly TRBD1 for D (5 bases). V dropped 9 bases and J dropped 0 bases, with 9 bases sitting between them. This CDR3 region has 12 residues. Germline-derived CDR1 and CDR2 are WNHNN and SYGVQD (reference sequence). This CDR3 reads CASSQGSYEQYL. CDR3 nucleotides: TGCGCCAGTTCTCAGGGCTCCTACGAGCAGTACTTA.

Points on this clonotype: The junction departs from germline at one end; a sequencing error may be responsible. This chain connects TRBV7-2 to TRBJ1-5, with D perhaps TRBD1 (5 bases). CDR1 and CDR2 (germline): SGHTA, FQGNSA. The CDR3 is 18 amino acids. DNA for the CDR3: TGTGCCAGCAGCTCGCTTGGAAAGGGGCCCGAAAGCAGTCAGCCCCAGCATTTT. Its translation: CASSSLGKGPESSQPQHF.

This clonotype has just a few counts. The V gene is TRBV15, the J gene TRBJ1-4; no clear D gene. CDR3 length equals 13 residues. Germline-derived CDR1 and CDR2 are LNHNV and YYDKDF (reference sequence). Trimming left V 3 bases short and J 8 bases short, with 10 bases between. CDR3 in DNA: TGTGCCACCAGCAGGGGTGGCGGAGAAAAACTGTTTTTT. Protein: CATSRGGGEKLFF.

V and J are TRBV18 and TRBJ2-2, with TRBD2 identical over 9 bases. J gave up 0 bases and V 3 bases, and 2 bases lay outside the gene matches. Germline CDR1 KGHSH, CDR2 LQKENI. This CDR3 is 16 amino acids long. The CDR3 loop is CASSPPSGTNTGELFF. The CDR3 DNA sequence: TGTGCCAGCTCACCCCCTAGCGGGACGAACACCGGGGAGCTGTTTTTT.

This clonotype was recorded at least ten times. The rearrangement joins TRBV12-3 or TRBV12-4 to TRBJ2-4; D unresolved. CDR3 size: 15 residues. Trimming removed 2 bases at V and 1 base at J, with 9 bases between. CDR3 DNA: TGTGCCAGCAGTTTATTGGGGTCGGCCAAAAACATTCAGTACTTC. Protein sequence: CASSLLGSAKNIQYF.

The rearrangement links TRBV5-5 to TRBJ1-4; D is possibly TRBD1 (5 bases). V was cut by 4 bases and J by 0 bases, with 13 bases left in between. Germline CDR1 SGHKS, CDR2 YYEKEE (reference sequence). The CDR3 has 16 amino acids. The CDR3 nucleotides are TGTGCCAGCAGCACAAGACAGCCTGCAACTAATGAAAAACTGTTTTTT. It codes for CASSTRQPATNEKLFF.